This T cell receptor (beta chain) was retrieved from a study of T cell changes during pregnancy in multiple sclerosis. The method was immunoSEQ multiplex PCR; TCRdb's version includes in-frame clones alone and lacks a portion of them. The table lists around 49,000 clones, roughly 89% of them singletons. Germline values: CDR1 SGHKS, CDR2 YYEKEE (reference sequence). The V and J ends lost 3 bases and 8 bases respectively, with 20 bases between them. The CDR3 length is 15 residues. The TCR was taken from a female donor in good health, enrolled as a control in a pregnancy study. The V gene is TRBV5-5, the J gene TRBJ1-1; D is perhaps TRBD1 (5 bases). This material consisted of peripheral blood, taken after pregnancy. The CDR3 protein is CASSSLDSPYREAFF. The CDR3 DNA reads TGTGCCAGCAGCTCCCTTGACAGCCCCTACCGCGAAGCTTTCTTT.